This T cell receptor beta chain derives from a study of somatic mutations in cytotoxic T cells in rheumatoid arthritis. About the study: Nearly 100% purity was obtained when some V beta antibody-stained T-cell populations were flow-sorted; these included V beta1+ cells sequenced for TCRB. Study conclusions and caveats: Clonality of CD8+ cells rose with age in rheumatoid arthritis patients but not healthy controls.

Repertoires were generated with immunoSEQ multiplex PCR, while TCRdb's copy carries only in-frame clones and drops some. The data show about 15,000 clones, 65% to 80% seen once. This CDR3 has 16 amino acids. V lost 1 base, J lost 2 bases, and 12 bases lay in between. The germline V gene has CDR1 MGHRA and CDR2 YSYEKL. Remarks on this clone: Its antigen is not known.

The sequenced sample was CD8+ T cells sorted from blood. This TCR was sampled from an adult with rheumatoid arthritis. The chain employs TRBV4-1 and TRBJ1-5; D might be TRBD1 (6 bases). CDR3 protein: CASSQVGTPGNQPQHF. CDR3 nucleotide sequence: TGCGCCAGCAGCCAAGTTGGGACACCGGGCAATCAGCCCCAGCATTTT.